The rows below give T cell receptor beta chains drawn from one sample of a study of sequential checkpoint blockade in melanoma. The data were produced by immunoSEQ multiplex PCR, yet TCRdb's version contains in-frame clones alone and is incomplete. The sample contains more than 30,000 clones, 86% of which appear only once. The specimen was CD8+ T cells sorted from blood (inferred from file names), collected from a patient given nivolumab and ipilimumab in sequence. The source is a human donor with melanoma. The conserved cysteine and the conserved F or W are not part of the CDR3 here. A D gene is named only where the DNA matches it firmly. Rows may omit the clone size; those that give it use once, few, many or a size class.

cdr3_aa	j_call	clone_size	v_call	d_call
ASSPRAMNTEAF	TRBJ1-1	NA	TRBV4-1	NA
ASSPPGGGNTIY	TRBJ1-3	NA	TRBV5-6	NA
ASSLGQGLYYEQY	TRBJ2-7	NA	TRBV5-5	TRBD1
ASSPESQETQY	TRBJ2-5	NA	TRBV11-2	NA
ASSETITYSNQPQH	TRBJ1-5	few	TRBV6-1	NA
ASSSGQGAWETQY	TRBJ2-5	NA	TRBV27	TRBD1
ASSGDRDNTGELF	TRBJ2-2	NA	TRBV2	TRBD1
ASSLRRENTQY	TRBJ2-3	NA	TRBV7-9	NA
ASSQAPGQGNTGELF	TRBJ2-2	NA	TRBV4-3	TRBD1
ASSLAPGTGDDEQY	NA	once	TRBV27	TRBD1
ASSPGLAGEGPYNEQF	TRBJ2-1	few	TRBV10-1	TRBD2
AWSWGGVADTQY	TRBJ2-3	NA	TRBV30	TRBD2
ASSLRGQGFEQY	TRBJ2-7	NA	TRBV28	TRBD1
ASSQTPGQGIYEQY	TRBJ2-7	NA	TRBV4-1	TRBD1
ASSLELGRGPYEQY	TRBJ2-7	medium-sized	TRBV5-6	NA
ASERMTGTTEAF	TRBJ1-1	NA	TRBV7-9	TRBD1
ASSGDSRLNEQF	TRBJ2-1	NA	TRBV2	TRBD1
SVLQGDEKLF	TRBJ1-4	NA	TRBV29-1	NA
ASRPRELYEQY	TRBJ2-7	NA	TRBV28	NA
ASSLRGDFETQY	TRBJ2-5	NA	TRBV13	TRBD2
ASSLGDGYYEQY	TRBJ2-7	NA	TRBV7-9	NA
ASSETTGGALYGYT	TRBJ1-2	few	TRBV4-1	TRBD1
ASSLQGDGYT	TRBJ1-2	NA	TRBV6-5	NA